A single count supports the clone carrying this T cell receptor beta chain. Trimming left V 0 bases short and J 1 base short, with 4 bases between. From germline, CDR1 is SGHNT and CDR2 YYREEE (reference sequence). CDR3 length: 14 residues. How the authors handled the data: The authors estimated nucleated cell counts from reference gene primer amplification. The repertoire was sequenced with immunoSEQ multiplex PCR; TCRdb's copy has only in-frame clones and lacks some. That table is the source of V, J and clone size, and D and trimming were worked out from the DNA. The data show some 300,000 clones, about 85% seen once. The entry originates in a study of blood T cell repertoires in COVID-19. Study-level background: Acute and convalescent COVID-19 specimens originated in the United States, Italy and Spain. Sources were T cells, B-cell-depleted T cells, or PBMCs; the material itself was cDNA or gDNA.

The sequenced sample was peripheral blood. The receptor comes from a man in his late teens or twenties with active or convalescent COVID-19. The chain couples TRBV5-4 to TRBJ2-2, with D unclear. The CDR3 sequence is CASSLDGNTGELFF. The CDR3 bases are TGTGCCAGCAGCTTGGACGGGAACACCGGGGAGCTGTTTTTT.